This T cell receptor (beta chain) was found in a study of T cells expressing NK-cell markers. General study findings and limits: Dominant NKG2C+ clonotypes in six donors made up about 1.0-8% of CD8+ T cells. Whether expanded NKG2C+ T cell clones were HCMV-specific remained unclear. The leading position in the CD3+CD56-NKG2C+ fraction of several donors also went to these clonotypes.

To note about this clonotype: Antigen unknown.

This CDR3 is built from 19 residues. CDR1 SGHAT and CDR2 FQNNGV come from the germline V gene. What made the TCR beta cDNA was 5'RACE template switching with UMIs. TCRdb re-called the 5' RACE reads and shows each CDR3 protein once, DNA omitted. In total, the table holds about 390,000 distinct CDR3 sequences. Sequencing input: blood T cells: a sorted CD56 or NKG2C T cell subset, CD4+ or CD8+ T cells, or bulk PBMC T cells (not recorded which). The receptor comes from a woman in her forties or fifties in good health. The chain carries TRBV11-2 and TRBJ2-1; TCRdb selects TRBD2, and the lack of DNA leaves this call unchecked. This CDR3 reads CASSPSWDSGLSSYNEQFF.